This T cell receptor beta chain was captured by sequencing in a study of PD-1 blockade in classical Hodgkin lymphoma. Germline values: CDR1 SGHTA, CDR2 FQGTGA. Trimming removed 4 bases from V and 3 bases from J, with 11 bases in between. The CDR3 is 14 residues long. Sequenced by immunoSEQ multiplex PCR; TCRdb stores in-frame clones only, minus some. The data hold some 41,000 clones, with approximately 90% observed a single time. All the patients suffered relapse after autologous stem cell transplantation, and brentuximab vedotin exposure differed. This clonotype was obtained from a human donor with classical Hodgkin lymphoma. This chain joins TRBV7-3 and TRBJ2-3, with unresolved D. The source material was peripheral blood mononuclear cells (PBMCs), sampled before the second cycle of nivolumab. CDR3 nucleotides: TGTGCCAGCAGCTCTGGACCGTCTACAGATACGCAGTATTTT. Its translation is CASSSGPSTDTQYF.